This T cell receptor beta chain originates from a study of blood T cells in healthy people across ages. CDR3 length: 17 residues. V gave up 2 bases and J gave up 4 bases, with 15 bases separating them. The germline V gene encodes CDR1 MNHEY and CDR2 SVGAGI. A second PCR, run for about 7 to 12 cycles, used a sample-barcoded 5' primer plus a J-beta primer mix. Every cDNA molecule carried a tag from a template-switch adaptor bearing 12 random nucleotides. Using its own MiXCR run on the 5' RACE reads, TCRdb lists one record per CDR3 protein. This sample carries fewer than 1.5 million distinct CDR3 sequences, roughly 40% of them seen once, and the ten largest clones take roughly 7.7%. Drawn from each donor were 8.5 to 10 milliliters of peripheral blood.

The sequencing sample was made of blood. V usage is TRBV6-5 and J usage is TRBJ2-6; D might be TRBD1 (6 bases). The receptor was isolated from a woman between 18 and 29 years old in good health. CDR3 DNA sequence: TGTGCCAGCAGTTACACCCCGACAGGAGCCGGGGCCAACGTCCTGACTTTC. This translates into CASSYTPTGAGANVLTF.